This TCR beta chain appears in the sequencing data of a study of CD8 T cells in ankylosing spondylitis. Generation of TCR beta libraries employed quantitative 5'-RACE incorporating molecular barcodes. TCRdb independently ran MiXCR on the 5' RACE reads; one entry per CDR3 protein. The sample lists about 220,000 distinct CDR3 sequences; roughly 25% were seen once. Study-wide results and caveats: Apparently characteristic of ankylosing spondylitis blood was a TCR beta motif (fewer than ten highly homologous variants).

Turning to this clonotype: The antigen is unknown. This may be a read error: a much more frequent sequence differs by one nucleotide.

CDR3 size: 14 residues. Germline CDR1 reads LGHNA; CDR2 reads YNFKEQ. The chain is built from TRBV4-2 and TRBJ1-5; D possibly corresponds to TRBD1 (6 bases). The material sequenced was blood, either unsorted or a sorted T cell fraction (not recorded which). The sequence was collected from a male donor with ankylosing spondylitis or in good health (not recorded which). CDR3 region: CASCQEGTNQPQHF. In nucleotides, the CDR3 is TGTGCCAGCTGCCAAGAGGGGACAAATCAGCCCCAGCATTTT.